Presented here are 28 T cell receptor beta chains from one specimen sequenced in a study of T cell responses to AZD1222 COVID-19 vaccine (dated by TCRdb to the early 2020s). Libraries were prepared through the immunoSEQ multiplex PCR assay. TCRdb mirrors the immuneACCESS table, restricted to in-frame sequences. Some clones are absent from its copies; in checked studies, under half trace to an unresolved V gene, and the reason for the others is unknown. In this sample the table shows around 150,000 clones, 90% to 95% of which occur a single time. Approximately 7% of the sample belongs to the ten largest clones. The label giving this sample's time point can be read as: about 28 days (+/-7) after the second vaccine dose. The sample here was peripheral blood, taken 28 days after the second AZD1222 dose. Every receptor here comes from an adult who received the AZD1222 COVID-19 vaccine.

The chain combines TRBV7-2 with TRBJ2-5; D is perhaps TRBD1 (5 bases). The V gene's germline CDR1 is SGHTA and CDR2 FQGNSA. CDR3 size: 13 residues. Trimming left V 6 bases short and J 4 bases short, with 12 bases between. CDR3 DNA sequence: TGTGCCAGCAGTCCCAGGGTTGGAGAGACCCAGTACTTC. Translation: CASSPRVGETQYF.

This chain links TRBV24-1 with TRBJ2-3; D call uncertain. CDR3 length: 11 amino acids. CDR1 KGHDR and CDR2 SFDVKD come from the germline V gene. The V and J ends lost 9 bases and 4 bases respectively, with 7 bases between them. The CDR3 is CATSLADTQYF. CDR3 in DNA: TGTGCCACCTCTCTAGCAGATACGCAGTATTTT.

J is TRBJ1-1 and V is TRBV3-1 (or the pseudogene TRBV3-2); no firm D call. Per the germline V gene, CDR1 is LGHDT and CDR2 is YNNKEL (reference sequence). This CDR3 is built from 14 residues. Trimming took 4 bases from V and 7 from J, leaving 16 bases between them. The CDR3: CASSPSQKLGEAFF. DNA for the CDR3: TGTGCCAGCAGCCCCTCTCAGAAGCTTGGTGAAGCTTTCTTT.

This chain uses TRBV5-6 with TRBJ1-5; D call uncertain. There are 13 residues in the CDR3. Trimming stripped 4 bases from V and 5 bases from J, with 10 bases between. The V gene's germline CDR1 is SGHDT and CDR2 YYEEEE. The CDR3 loop is CASSIRDYQPQHF. The CDR3 DNA sequence: TGTGCCAGCAGCATCCGGGATTATCAGCCCCAGCATTTT.

In regard to this clone: The junction and the germline gene differ at one end; a read error may be behind it. V usage is TRBV7-7 and J usage is TRBJ2-2, with D perhaps matching TRBD1 (6 bases). Germline CDR1 SSHAT, CDR2 FNYEAQ (reference sequence). The CDR3 has 13 residues. CDR3 bases: TGTGCTAGCAGTGGACAGATCACCGGGGAGCTGTTTTTT. The encoded protein is CASSGQITGELFF.

This clone was picked up a small number of times. The chain is built from TRBV18 and TRBJ1-1; D uncertain. This CDR3 has 15 amino acids. CDR1 KGHSH and CDR2 LQKENI come from the germline V gene. The germline V and J ends were trimmed by 4 bases and 3 bases, with 15 bases remaining between them. The CDR3 DNA sequence: TGTGCCAGCTCACGACCCAGTTTAGCGGACACTGAAGCTTTCTTT. Translation: CASSRPSLADTEAFF.

This chain uses TRBV20-1 with TRBJ1-2; D is unclear. The CDR3 contains 10 residues. V was pared by 3 bases and J by 10 bases, with 9 bases between. Per the germline V gene, CDR1 is DFQATT and CDR2 is SNEGSKA (reference sequence). As DNA, the CDR3 is TGCAGTGCTAGGGTGCCCTCCTACACCTTC. It translates to CSARVPSYTF.

This rearrangement joins TRBV2 to TRBJ1-6; possible D gene TRBD1, 5 bases. The CDR3 has 13 amino acids. The V gene's germline CDR1 is SNHLY and CDR2 FYNNEI. Trimming left V 2 bases short and J 6 bases short, with 5 bases between. The CDR3 sequence: CASSEQGNSPLHF. DNA of the CDR3: TGTGCCAGCAGTGAACAGGGTAATTCACCCCTCCACTTT.

The chain links TRBV14 to TRBJ2-7; D is perhaps TRBD2 (6 bases). The CDR3 extends over 16 amino acids. Germline V gives CDR1 SGHDN, CDR2 FVKESK. The V and J ends lost 6 bases and 2 bases respectively, with 20 bases between them. The DNA for the CDR3 is TGTGCCAGCAGTCGCGGGGTTGGGAGCTCCCCCTACGAGCAGTACTTC. Its translation is CASSRGVGSSPYEQYF.

The CDR3: CASSPGTPGNTIYF. The CDR3 DNA reads as TGCGCCAGCAGCCCCGGGACGCCGGGAAACACCATATATTTT. The chain recombines TRBV5-1 with TRBJ1-3; TRBD1 is a possible D gene (5 bases). The CDR3 consists of 14 residues. CDR1 is SGHRS and CDR2 is YFSETQ in the germline V gene. V lost 4 bases and J 4 bases, leaving 12 bases between the germline ends.

The rearrangement links TRBV3-1 (or the pseudogene TRBV3-2) to TRBJ2-5; 9 bases align to TRBD2. The V gene's germline CDR1 is LGHDT and CDR2 YNNKEL (reference sequence). V was pared by 3 bases and J by 2 bases, with 7 bases of the junction left unmatched. This CDR3 is built from 16 residues. The CDR3 loop reads CASSHIETSGQETQYF. The CDR3 nucleotides are TGTGCCAGCAGCCACATCGAGACTAGCGGTCAAGAGACCCAGTACTTC.

V gene TRBV27 combines with J gene TRBJ1-1; no clear D gene. V shed 3 bases and J shed 3 bases, with 11 bases lying between them. The germline V gene encodes CDR1 MNHEY and CDR2 SMNVEV (reference sequence). This CDR3 is 14 amino acids long. The CDR3 DNA follows: TGTGCCAGCAGTTTGGTAGGTATTTACACTGAAGCTTTCTTT. Translation: CASSLVGIYTEAFF.

This chain connects TRBV15 to TRBJ1-4; no clear D. This CDR3 has 13 residues. The ends were cut back, 1 base at V and 5 bases at J, with 5 bases in the middle. CDR1 and CDR2 (germline): LNHNV, YYDKDF (reference sequence). Written as DNA, the CDR3 is TGTGCCACCAGCAGAGGCTTCAATGAAAAACTGTTTTTT. Amino acid sequence: CATSRGFNEKLFF.

The chain is built from TRBV6-5 and TRBJ1-1, with D perhaps matching TRBD1 (5 bases). V was shortened by 5 bases and J by 3 bases, with 13 bases between the two germline ends. CDR1 is MNHEY, CDR2 SVGAGI, per germline. The CDR3 loop spans 14 amino acids. The CDR3 here is CASSQGLRYTEAFF. CDR3 DNA sequence: TGTGCCAGCAGTCAGGGTTTGCGGTACACTGAAGCTTTCTTT.

The chain is built from TRBV3-1 (or the pseudogene TRBV3-2) and TRBJ2-2; D could derive from TRBD1 or TRBD2 (7 bases each). CDR3 length equals 13 residues. Germline CDR1 reads LGHDT; CDR2 reads YNNKEL (reference sequence). Between the trimmed V and J ends, which lost 8 bases and 5 bases, there was a span of 12 bases. CDR3 protein: CASHRGGTGELFF. The CDR3 DNA reads TGTGCCAGCCACAGGGGAGGGACCGGGGAGCTGTTTTTT.

The chain is built from TRBV7-8 and TRBJ1-5; possible D gene TRBD1, 5 bases. Looked up from germline, CDR1 is SGHVS and CDR2 is FQNEAQ. The V gene lost 8 bases and the J gene lost 4 bases, with 6 bases spanning the gap. The CDR3 length is 11 residues. CDR3 residues: CASGGNQPQHF. CDR3 DNA sequence: TGTGCCAGCGGGGGGAATCAGCCCCAGCATTTT.

The CDR3 nucleotides read TGTGCCACCAGTGACCCCAACGGGGGCACAGATACGCAGTATTTT. Translated, it gives CATSDPNGGTDTQYF. The rearrangement uses TRBV24-1 and TRBJ2-3; a possible D gene is TRBD2 (5 bases). Germline-derived CDR1 and CDR2 are KGHDR and SFDVKD. This CDR3 region has 15 residues. The V end lost 4 bases, the J end lost 1 base, and 11 bases lay between the germline ends.

This chain joins TRBV7-9 and TRBJ2-3; 8 positions match TRBD2. The junction had 9 bases not matched to a gene; V was cut back by 5 bases and J by 5 bases. Germline assignment: CDR1 SEHNR and CDR2 FQNEAQ (reference sequence). CDR3 length: 15 residues. Here the CDR3 DNA reads TGTGCCAGCAGCCGTTTTAGCGGGGTGGGAGATACGCAGTATTTT. Protein: CASSRFSGVGDTQYF.

The genes are TRBV2 and TRBJ2-7; possible D gene TRBD2, 5 bases. This CDR3 contains 13 residues. From germline, CDR1 is SNHLY and CDR2 FYNNEI. V was shortened by 6 bases and J by 3 bases, with 12 bases between the two germline ends. The CDR3 reads CASRDSILYEQYF. The DNA for the CDR3 is TGTGCCAGCAGGGACTCGATTCTCTACGAGCAGTACTTC.

This clone has only one observation. In DNA, the CDR3 is TGTGCCAGTAGGAGTGGTTCCTTCTACACCTTC. This sequence encodes CASRSGSFYTF. The V call is TRBV19, the J call TRBJ1-2; D not resolved. The CDR3 sequence is 11 residues long. Germline CDR1 is LNHDA and CDR2 is SQIVND (reference sequence). Between the trimmed V and J ends, which lost 6 bases and 10 bases, there was a span of 12 bases.

This sequence joins TRBV29-1 and TRBJ1-1, with D possibly being TRBD1 (5 bases). Germline V gene lookup returns CDR1 SQVTM and CDR2 ANQGSEA. The CDR3 totals 12 residues. Trimming took 6 bases from V and 5 from J, leaving 13 bases between them. The CDR3 region is CSVDRGLTEAFF. DNA for the CDR3: TGCAGCGTAGACAGAGGGCTAACTGAAGCTTTCTTT.

The genes are TRBV2 and TRBJ2-1, with unresolved D. CDR3 length: 14 residues. Germline V CDR1 and CDR2: SNHLY, FYNNEI. Trimming removed 6 bases from V and 0 bases from J, with 9 bases in between. The CDR3 sequence is CASSMTGSYNEQFF. The CDR3, as DNA: TGTGCCAGCAGCATGACGGGCTCCTACAATGAGCAGTTCTTC.

The gene calls are TRBV2 and TRBJ1-2; TRBD1 might be the D (5 bases). The CDR3 contains 15 residues. Deletions cut 6 bases from V and 4 bases from J, with 18 bases between. The germline V gene encodes CDR1 SNHLY and CDR2 FYNNEI. The CDR3 loop reads CASSPGVGLAYGYTF. The DNA of the CDR3 is TGTGCCAGCAGCCCCGGCGTGGGGCTTGCCTATGGCTACACCTTC.

Points on this clone: Other DNA sequences in the sample encode the same CDR3. The V call is TRBV28, the J call TRBJ2-3; D gene ambiguous. The CDR3 consists of 14 residues. In germline, CDR1 is MDHEN, CDR2 SYDVKM. V gave up 4 bases and J gave up 2 bases, with 10 bases separating them. The CDR3 loop is CASSSPGYTDTQYF. The CDR3 nucleotides are TGTGCCAGCAGTTCCCCCGGATACACAGATACGCAGTATTTT.

This chain joins TRBV15 and TRBJ1-2; D perhaps matches TRBD1 (6 bases). This CDR3 has 15 amino acids. Germline V gene sequence: CDR1 LNHNV, CDR2 YYDKDF (reference sequence). With 4 bases removed from V and 0 bases from J, the gap between germline ends came to 12 bases. The CDR3 nucleotides are TGTGCCACCAGCACCGGACAGAGACCTAACTATGGCTACACCTTC. Residues: CATSTGQRPNYGYTF.

The chain uses TRBV30 and TRBJ1-3; no clear D gene. Trimming shortened V by 1 base and J by 3 bases, and 7 bases separated the two germline ends. This CDR3 has 13 residues. The germline V gene encodes CDR1 GTSNPN and CDR2 SVGIG (reference sequence). In nucleotides, the CDR3 is TGTGCCTGGAGTGACGGGGATGGAAACACCATATATTTT. Encoded protein: CAWSDGDGNTIYF.

The chain uses TRBV25-1 and TRBJ2-3, with 7 positions matching TRBD2. V shed 2 bases and J 4 bases; nucleotides not matched to a gene: 9. Germline V gene data show CDR1 as MGHDK and CDR2 as SYGVNS. The CDR3 is 16 amino acids. CDR3 DNA sequence: TGTGCCAGCAGTGAAGCGGGAGCTAGGGAAGCAGATACGCAGTATTTT. It is translated as CASSEAGAREADTQYF.

The chain couples TRBV30 to TRBJ1-2, with 8 bases matching TRBD1. The CDR3 length is 13 residues. CDR1 and CDR2 (germline): GTSNPN, SVGIG (reference sequence). J lost 7 bases, V lost 4 bases, and 8 bases had no gene match. The CDR3 DNA is TGTGCCTGGATTTCAAGCAGGGGGCCTGGCTACACCTTC. Amino acid sequence: CAWISSRGPGYTF.